Presented here are 31 T cell receptor beta chains from one specimen sequenced in a study of T cell repertoires in cytomegalovirus infection. TCRdb ran MiXCR on the reads and lists one entry per CDR3 protein. The sample contains 75,000 to 95,000 distinct CDR3 sequences, 45% to 55% of which appear only once. Antigens for these TCRs are unknown. Source: CD8+ T cells from cultured PBMCs, taken from culture after CMV antigen stimulation. These TCRs come from a human donor in good health (CMV status not recorded). Some clones in this sample may be carry-over from other donors' samples.

In nucleotides, the CDR3 is TGTGCCAGCAGCCCACCCAAAGGCCCCGACACTGAAGCTTTCTTT. Translating gives CASSPPKGPDTEAFF. The V gene is TRBV7-9, the J gene TRBJ1-1; D unclear. The CDR3 is 15 amino acids. Germline lookup yields CDR1 SEHNR and CDR2 FQNEAQ (reference sequence). Deletions cut 5 bases from V and 3 bases from J, with 16 bases between.

CDR3 coding DNA: TGTGCCAGCAGCACGACATCCGGGACAACTAGCACAGATACGCAGTATTTT. Translating it yields CASSTTSGTTSTDTQYF. J is TRBJ2-3 and V is TRBV7-1; a weak D match, TRBD1 (6 bases). TRBV7-1 is treated as an ORF (open reading frame) with a function not yet certain. The V and J ends lost 5 bases and 0 bases respectively, with 18 bases between them. The CDR3 totals 17 residues.

This clonotype was seen a handful of times. This chain joins TRBV9 and TRBJ2-5; D unclear. The CDR3 covers 12 residues. Deletions cut 3 bases from V and 7 bases from J, with 10 bases between. Germline V lookup: CDR1 SGDLS, CDR2 YYNGEE. CDR3: CASSADIGTQYF. DNA for the CDR3: TGTGCCAGCAGCGCGGATATTGGGACCCAGTACTTC.

This sequence joins TRBV7-3 and TRBJ1-1, with D hard to call. CDR1 is SGHTA, CDR2 FQGTGA, per germline. The V end was cut by 5 bases, the J end by 0 bases, with 13 bases between. The length of the CDR3 is 15 residues. The CDR3 is CASSSGGGMNTEAFF. As DNA, the CDR3 is TGTGCCAGCAGCAGTGGAGGAGGGATGAACACTGAAGCTTTCTTT. Variable domain in full (rest from reference TRBV7-3 and TRBJ1-1): GAGVSQTPSNKVTEKGKYVELRCDPISGHTALYWYRQSLGQGPEFLIYFQGTGAADDSGLPNDRFFAVRPEGSVSTLKIQRTERGDSAVYLCASSSGGGMNTEAFFGQGTRLTVV.

The V call is TRBV6-1, the J call TRBJ1-5; TRBD1 is a possible D gene (6 bases). CDR1 is MNHNS, CDR2 SASEGT, per germline. V was clipped by 5 bases and J by 7 bases, with 9 bases between them. The CDR3 has 12 amino acids. CDR3 sequence reads: CASSQTGQPQHF. The CDR3 region has the DNA TGTGCCAGCAGTCAGACAGGACAGCCCCAGCATTTT.

The chain joins TRBV7-3 to TRBJ2-1, with 10 nucleotides matching TRBD2. The CDR3 totals 17 residues. V lost 1 base to trimming and J lost 6 bases; unmatched junction nucleotides: 9. Germline V lookup: CDR1 SGHTA, CDR2 FQGTGA. CDR3 region: CASSLIAGGWRGNEQFF. In DNA form, the CDR3 reads TGTGCCAGCAGCTTAATAGCGGGAGGATGGAGGGGCAATGAGCAGTTCTTC.

This clonotype has more than one count but fewer than ten. The chain employs TRBV11-2 and TRBJ1-4, with a weak D call TRBD1 (6 bases). Trimming removed 7 bases at V and 3 bases at J, with 12 bases between. Germline CDR1 reads SGHAT; CDR2 reads FQNNGV. The CDR3 is 14 residues long. The CDR3 loop reads CASIRGGPNEKLFF. The DNA of the CDR3 is TGTGCCAGCATCCGAGGGGGACCTAATGAAAAACTGTTTTTT.

In its sample, this clonotype was seen a few times. The V and J genes are TRBV7-3 and TRBJ2-1, with 13 bases aligning to TRBD2. CDR3 length: 17 residues. Germline trimming cut 3 bases from V and 0 bases from J; bases unmatched to any gene: 2. Germline CDR1 and CDR2: SGHTA and FQGTGA. The CDR3 spells CASSLRTSGSSYNEQFF. DNA for the CDR3: TGTGCCAGCAGCTTGAGGACTAGCGGGAGCTCCTACAATGAGCAGTTCTTC.

As for this clonotype: A junction end diverges from the germline sequence, so it may reflect a read error. The chain is built from TRBV12-3 or TRBV12-4 and TRBJ2-1; D gene unclear. The CDR3 extends over 12 amino acids. Here the CDR3 reads CTSSLSYNEQFF. The CDR3 region has the DNA TGTACCAGCAGTTTGAGTTACAATGAGCAGTTCTTC.

With regard to this clonotype: The junction departs from germline at one end; a sequencing error may be responsible. V gene TRBV11-1 combines with J gene TRBJ2-7; 7 nucleotides align to TRBD2. Looked up from germline, CDR1 is SGHAT and CDR2 is FQDESV (reference sequence). The CDR3 is 17 amino acids. CDR3 nucleotides: TGTGCCAGCAGCTTACGGGAAGGGCTAGCGGCCTACTACAAGCAGTACTTC. Translated: CASSLREGLAAYYKQYF.

The chain has TRBV7-9 and TRBJ1-2; TRBD1 matches at 10 bases. J was trimmed by 3 bases and V by 7 bases; bases with no gene match: 8. CDR1 is SEHNR, CDR2 FQNEAQ, per germline (reference sequence). The CDR3 is 15 amino acids. CDR3 sequence reads: CASTQTGGLDYGYTF. Written as DNA, the CDR3 is TGTGCCAGCACACAGACAGGGGGCCTCGACTATGGCTACACCTTC.

Only a few counts were recorded for this clonotype. The chain has TRBV6-6 and TRBJ1-3; the D is unclear. V dropped 6 bases and J dropped 5 bases, with 8 bases sitting between them. The CDR3 has 12 residues. The germline V gene encodes CDR1 MNHNY and CDR2 SVGAGI (reference sequence). The CDR3, as DNA: TGTGCCAGCAGCCGCCCTCGAAACACCATATATTTT. Translating gives CASSRPRNTIYF.

V and J are TRBV28 and TRBJ2-5; 7 positions match TRBD1. CDR1 and CDR2 (germline): MDHEN, SYDVKM. CDR3 length: 15 residues. Losses at the gene ends were 5 bases for V and 4 bases for J; bases not matched to a gene: 10. DNA for the CDR3: TGTGCCAGCAGTCTACCGGGACAGCCAAGAGAGACCCAGTACTTC. Encoded protein: CASSLPGQPRETQYF. The whole variable domain, remainder taken from reference TRBV28 and TRBJ2-5, is DVKVTQSSRYLVKRTGEKVFLECVQDMDHENMFWYRQDPGLGLRLIYFSYDVKMKEKGDIPEGYSVSREKKERFSLILESASTNQTSMYLCASSLPGQPRETQYFGPGTRLLVL.

V usage is TRBV27 and J usage is TRBJ2-2, with 15 bases aligning to TRBD2. Germline CDR1 is MNHEY and CDR2 is SMNVEV (reference sequence). CDR3 length equals 16 residues. The V segment lost 5 bases and the J segment 6 bases; nucleotides outside the gene matches: 4. CDR3 DNA sequence: TGTGCCAGCAGTGGGACTAGCGGGGGGACCCCCGGGGAGCTGTTTTTT. Amino acid sequence: CASSGTSGGTPGELFF.

This rearrangement joins TRBV7-9 to TRBJ2-6; weak D call: TRBD1 (6 bases). V lost 5 bases, J lost 1 base, and 9 bases lay in between. This CDR3 has 15 amino acids. Germline loops: CDR1 SEHNR, CDR2 FQNEAQ (reference sequence). CDR3 sequence (DNA): TGTGCCAGCAGCGGTACAGGGTCTGGGGCCAACGTCCTGACTTTC. Amino acids: CASSGTGSGANVLTF.

The chain links TRBV7-6 to TRBJ1-1; the match to TRBD1 covers 7 bases. The CDR3 extends over 14 amino acids. The V and J ends lost 5 bases and 1 base, in that order; junction bases with no gene match: 4. CDR1 is SGHVS, CDR2 FNYEAQ, per germline. The CDR3: CASSVGQQNTEAFF. Here the CDR3 DNA reads TGTGCCAGCAGCGTGGGACAGCAGAACACTGAAGCTTTCTTT.

V usage is TRBV6-1 and J usage is TRBJ2-3; weak D call: TRBD1 (6 bases). This CDR3 is 16 amino acids long. V dropped 2 bases and J dropped 5 bases, with 17 bases sitting between them. Looked up from germline, CDR1 is MNHNS and CDR2 is SASEGT. The CDR3 is CASSELSGGPVDTQYF. The CDR3 DNA follows: TGTGCCAGCAGTGAATTGTCTGGGGGCCCAGTAGATACGCAGTATTTT.

The rearrangement joins TRBV20-1 to TRBJ2-7, with unresolved D. Trimming cost V 4 bases and J 2 bases, with 9 bases left between them. The germline V gene encodes CDR1 DFQATT and CDR2 SNEGSKA (reference sequence). The CDR3 contains 12 residues. The CDR3 here is CSAKDTAYEQYF. CDR3 nucleotide sequence: TGCAGTGCTAAAGACACCGCCTACGAGCAGTACTTC.

This clonotype has just one count. The V gene is TRBV27, the J gene TRBJ2-2, with D tentatively TRBD2 (6 bases). Germline CDR1 MNHEY, CDR2 SMNVEV (reference sequence). Trimming took off 3 bases at V and 5 bases at J, with 16 bases between the two ends. The CDR3 has 16 residues. The CDR3 DNA is TGTGCCAGCAGTTTGAGGGGACTCAAACCGACCGGGGAGCTGTTTTTT. Its protein product is CASSLRGLKPTGELFF.

The chain recombines TRBV28 with TRBJ2-5; TRBD2 might be the D (5 bases). Germline V gene data show CDR1 as MDHEN and CDR2 as SYDVKM. Trimming shortened V by 3 bases and J by 2 bases, and 13 bases separated the two germline ends. The CDR3 totals 15 residues. For the CDR3, the DNA is TGTGCCAGCAGTTTGGACTTTCTAATGCAAGAGACCCAGTACTTC. Translating it yields CASSLDFLMQETQYF.

The chain is built from TRBV12-3 or TRBV12-4 and TRBJ1-2; 7 nucleotides line up with TRBD1. The trim removed 6 bases at V and 8 bases at J, leaving 18 bases unmatched. This CDR3 comprises 16 residues. CDR3 in DNA: TGTGCCAGCAGGGAAACCGGGACAGCCCCTGAGGCAGGCTACACCTTC. This codes for CASRETGTAPEAGYTF.

This clonotype was counted only a few times. The CDR3: CASSLGQTASYEQYF. CDR3 sequence (DNA): TGCGCCAGCAGCCTGGGACAGACTGCTTCCTACGAGCAGTACTTC. This rearrangement joins TRBV4-3 to TRBJ2-7; TRBD1 agrees at 7 bases. The V segment lost 4 bases and the J segment 1 base; nucleotides outside the gene matches: 7. The length of the CDR3 is 15 residues. Germline V gene lookup returns CDR1 LGHNA and CDR2 YSLEER.

The rearrangement uses TRBV27 and TRBJ1-6; D call uncertain. CDR1 and CDR2 (germline): MNHEY, SMNVEV (reference sequence). This CDR3 is 13 amino acids long. V was cut by 6 bases and J by 9 bases, with 12 bases left in between. The CDR3 DNA reads as TGTGCCAGCAGCCACGAGGAAGGTTCACCCCTCCACTTT. Protein product: CASSHEEGSPLHF.

This rearrangement joins TRBV5-1 to TRBJ1-4; D is undetermined. The CDR3 is 17 residues long. CDR1 is SGHRS, CDR2 YFSETQ, per germline. Trimming removed 0 bases from V and 0 bases from J, with 12 bases in between. CDR3 nucleotides: TGCGCCAGCAGCTTGGCGGTGGCAGACGCAACTAATGAAAAACTGTTTTTT. Translating it yields CASSLAVADATNEKLFF.

The chain uses TRBV7-6 and TRBJ1-1; D is unresolved. The CDR3 is 12 residues long. CDR1 is SGHVS, CDR2 FNYEAQ, per germline. Between the trimmed V and J ends, which lost 0 bases and 7 bases, there was a span of 6 bases. CDR3 protein: CASSLAKFEAFF. The CDR3 DNA follows: TGTGCCAGCAGCTTAGCAAAGTTTGAAGCTTTCTTT.

This clonotype was counted a single time. The chain is built from TRBV11-2 and TRBJ2-1, with TRBD1 matching 7 bases. V lost 5 bases, J lost 0 bases, and 7 bases stayed unmatched. Germline assignment: CDR1 SGHAT and CDR2 FQNNGV. The CDR3 runs 16 residues. The CDR3 is CASSTPDRSSYNEQFF. Written as DNA, the CDR3 is TGTGCCAGCAGCACCCCGGACAGGAGCTCCTACAATGAGCAGTTCTTC.

The chain has TRBV7-6 and TRBJ2-7; 9 nucleotides line up with TRBD2. Germline lookup yields CDR1 SGHVS and CDR2 FNYEAQ. J was trimmed by 3 bases and V by 1 base; bases with no gene match: 7. CDR3 length equals 16 residues. The CDR3 nucleotides are TGTGCCAGCAGCTTAGTCGGACTAGCGACTGGCTACGAGCAGTACTTC. Its protein product is CASSLVGLATGYEQYF.

There are a few counts of this clonotype. The rearrangement joins TRBV15 to TRBJ2-7; 7 bases fit TRBD1. The V gene end was trimmed by 0 bases and the J gene end by 1 base; junction bases not matched to a gene: 0. Germline CDR1 is LNHNV and CDR2 is YYDKDF (reference sequence). This CDR3 has 14 amino acids. The CDR3: CATSREDRSYEQYF. The CDR3 DNA sequence: TGTGCCACCAGCAGAGAGGACAGGTCCTACGAGCAGTACTTC.

The J gene is TRBJ2-1, the V gene TRBV7-9; unclear D gene. V lost 5 bases and J lost 8, with 7 bases in between. The CDR3 sequence is 11 residues long. Germline loops: CDR1 SEHNR, CDR2 FQNEAQ (reference sequence). CDR3 in amino acids: CASSPSHEQFF. The CDR3 bases are TGTGCCAGCAGCCCTTCACATGAGCAGTTCTTC.

A note on this clonotype: This may stem from a read error, because a much larger clone lies one nucleotide away. V usage is TRBV6-6 and J usage is TRBJ2-7, with D unclear. From germline, CDR1 is MNHNY and CDR2 SVGAGI (reference sequence). The V end lost 5 bases, the J end lost 2 bases, and 19 bases lay between the germline ends. CDR3 size: 16 residues. The CDR3: CASSPLGVSLTYEQYF. The CDR3 nucleotides read TGTGCCAGCAGTCCTTTAGGAGTATCTCTTACCTACGAGCAGTACTTC.

This clonotype was counted a single time. This chain joins TRBV20-1 and TRBJ1-5; 9 bases align to TRBD1. Germline assignment: CDR1 DFQATT and CDR2 SNEGSKA (reference sequence). Losses at the gene ends were 5 bases for V and 1 base for J; bases not matched to a gene: 15. The CDR3 contains 18 residues. CDR3 amino acids: CSARRGTGMKRSNQPQHF. CDR3 in DNA: TGCAGTGCTCGACGGGGGACAGGGATGAAACGGAGCAATCAGCCCCAGCATTTT.